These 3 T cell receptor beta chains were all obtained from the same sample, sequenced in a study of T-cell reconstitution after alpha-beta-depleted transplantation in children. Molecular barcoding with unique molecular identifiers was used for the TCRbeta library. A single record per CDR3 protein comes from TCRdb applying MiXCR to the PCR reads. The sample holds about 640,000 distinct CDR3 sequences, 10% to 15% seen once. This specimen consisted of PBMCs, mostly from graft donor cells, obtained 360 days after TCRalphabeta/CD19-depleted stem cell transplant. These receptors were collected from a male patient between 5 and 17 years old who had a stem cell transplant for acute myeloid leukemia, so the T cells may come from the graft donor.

The CDR3 region is CASSLSGGNTEAFF. CDR3 DNA: TGTGCCAGCAGCCTATCGGGGGGAAACACTGAAGCTTTCTTT. The chain links TRBV7-3 to TRBJ1-1; TRBD1 is a possible D gene (5 bases). Looked up from germline, CDR1 is SGHTA and CDR2 is FQGTGA. With 5 bases removed from V and 2 bases from J, the gap between germline ends came to 12 bases. There are 14 residues in the CDR3.

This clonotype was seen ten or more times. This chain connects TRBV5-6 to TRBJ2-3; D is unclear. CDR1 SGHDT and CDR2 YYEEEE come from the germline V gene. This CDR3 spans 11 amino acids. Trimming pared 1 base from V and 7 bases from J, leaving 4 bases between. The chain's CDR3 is CASSLTHTQYF. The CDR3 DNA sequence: TGTGCCAGCAGCTTGACCCATACGCAGTATTTT.

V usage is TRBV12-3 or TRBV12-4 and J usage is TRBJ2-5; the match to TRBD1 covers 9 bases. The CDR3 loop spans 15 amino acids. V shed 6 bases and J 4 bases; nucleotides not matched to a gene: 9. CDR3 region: CASSQQGALGETQYF. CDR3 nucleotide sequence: TGTGCCAGCAGCCAACAGGGGGCGCTGGGAGAGACCCAGTACTTC.